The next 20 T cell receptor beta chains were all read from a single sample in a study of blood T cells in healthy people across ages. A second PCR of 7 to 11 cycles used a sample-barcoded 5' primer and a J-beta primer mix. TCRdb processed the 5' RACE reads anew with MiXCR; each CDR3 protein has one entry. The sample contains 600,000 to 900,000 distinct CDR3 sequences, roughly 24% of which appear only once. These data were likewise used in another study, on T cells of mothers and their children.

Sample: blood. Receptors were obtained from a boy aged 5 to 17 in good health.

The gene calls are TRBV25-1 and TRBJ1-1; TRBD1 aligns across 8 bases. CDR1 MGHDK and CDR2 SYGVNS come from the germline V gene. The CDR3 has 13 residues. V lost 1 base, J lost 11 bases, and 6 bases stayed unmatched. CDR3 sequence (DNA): TGTGCCAGCAGTGAATCCAACAGGGGGGATGCTTTCTTT. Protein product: CASSESNRGDAFF.

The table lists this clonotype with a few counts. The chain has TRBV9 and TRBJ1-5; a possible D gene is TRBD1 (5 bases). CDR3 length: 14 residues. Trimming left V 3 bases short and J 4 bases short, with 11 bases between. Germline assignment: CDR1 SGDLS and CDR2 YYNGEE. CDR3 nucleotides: TGTGCCAGCAGCGGGATGGGGGGGAATCAGCCCCAGCATTTT. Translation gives CASSGMGGNQPQHF.

CDR3 sequence (DNA): TGTGCCAGCACCACAGGGCGGGGGGGCACAGATACGCAGTATTTT. Residues: CASTTGRGGTDTQYF. The rearrangement joins TRBV9 to TRBJ2-3; 8 bases match TRBD2. The J segment lost 1 base and the V segment lost 6 bases, leaving 7 bases of the junction unmatched. The CDR3 is made up of 15 amino acids. Looked up from germline, CDR1 is SGDLS and CDR2 is YYNGEE.

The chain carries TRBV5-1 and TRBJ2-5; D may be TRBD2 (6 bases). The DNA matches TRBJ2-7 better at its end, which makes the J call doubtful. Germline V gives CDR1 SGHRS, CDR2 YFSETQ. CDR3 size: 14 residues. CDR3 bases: TGCGCCAGCAGCCAGGGACTGGTATCCTACGAGCAGTACTTC. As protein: CASSQGLVSYEQYF.

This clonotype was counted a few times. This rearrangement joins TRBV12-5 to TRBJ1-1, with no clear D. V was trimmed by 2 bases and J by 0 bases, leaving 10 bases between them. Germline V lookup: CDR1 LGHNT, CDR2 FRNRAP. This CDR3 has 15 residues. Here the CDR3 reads CASGLHRDLNTEAFF. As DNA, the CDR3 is TGTGCTAGTGGTTTGCATAGAGACTTGAACACTGAAGCTTTCTTT.

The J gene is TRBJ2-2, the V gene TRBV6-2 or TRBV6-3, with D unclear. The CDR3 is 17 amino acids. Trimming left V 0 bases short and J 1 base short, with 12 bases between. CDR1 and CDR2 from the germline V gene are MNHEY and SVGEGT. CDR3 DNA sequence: TGTGCCAGCAGTTACTCCGGGCCTCCCGTGAACACCGGGGAGCTGTTTTTT. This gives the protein CASSYSGPPVNTGELFF.

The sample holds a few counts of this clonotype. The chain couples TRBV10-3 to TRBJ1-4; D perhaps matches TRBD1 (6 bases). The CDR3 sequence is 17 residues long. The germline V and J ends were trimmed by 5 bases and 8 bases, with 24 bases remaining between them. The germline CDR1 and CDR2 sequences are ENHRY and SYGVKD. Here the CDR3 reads CAISSHRRGSGEEKLFF. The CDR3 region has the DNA TGTGCCATCAGTTCCCACCGCAGGGGATCGGGTGAGGAAAAACTGTTTTTT.

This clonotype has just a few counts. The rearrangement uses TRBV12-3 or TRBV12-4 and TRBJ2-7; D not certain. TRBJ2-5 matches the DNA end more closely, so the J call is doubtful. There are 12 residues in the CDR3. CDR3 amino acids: CASSFSLQTQYF. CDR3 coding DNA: TGTGCCAGCAGTTTCTCCCTACAGACCCAGTACTTC.

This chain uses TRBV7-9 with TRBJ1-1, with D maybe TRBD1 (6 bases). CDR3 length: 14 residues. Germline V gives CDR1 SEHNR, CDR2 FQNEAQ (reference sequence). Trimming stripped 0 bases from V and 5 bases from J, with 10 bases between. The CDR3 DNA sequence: TGTGCCAGCAGCTTAGCCTCAGGGGAGACTGAAGCTTTCTTT. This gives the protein CASSLASGETEAFF.

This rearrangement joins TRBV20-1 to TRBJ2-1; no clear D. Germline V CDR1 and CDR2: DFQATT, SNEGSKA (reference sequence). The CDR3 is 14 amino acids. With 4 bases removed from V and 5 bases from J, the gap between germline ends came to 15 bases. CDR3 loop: CSAKTLILNNEQFF. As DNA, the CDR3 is TGCAGTGCTAAGACGCTGATATTAAACAATGAGCAGTTCTTC.

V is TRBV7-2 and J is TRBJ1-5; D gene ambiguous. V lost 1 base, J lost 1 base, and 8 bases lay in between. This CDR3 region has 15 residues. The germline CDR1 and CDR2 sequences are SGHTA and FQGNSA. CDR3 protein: CASSLGPASNQPQHF. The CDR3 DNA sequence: TGTGCCAGCAGCTTAGGGCCAGCAAGCAATCAGCCCCAGCATTTT.

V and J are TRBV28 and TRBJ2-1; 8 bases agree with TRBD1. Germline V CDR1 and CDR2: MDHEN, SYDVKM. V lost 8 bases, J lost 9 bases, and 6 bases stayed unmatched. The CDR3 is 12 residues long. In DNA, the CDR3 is TGTGCCAGCGTGTCAGGGGGCAGTGAGCAGTTCTTC. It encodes CASVSGGSEQFF.

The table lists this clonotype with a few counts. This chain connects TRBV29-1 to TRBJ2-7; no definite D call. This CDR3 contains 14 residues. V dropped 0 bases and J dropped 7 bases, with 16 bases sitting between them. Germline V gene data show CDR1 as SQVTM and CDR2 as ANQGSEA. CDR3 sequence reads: CSVEDLNKPEEQYF. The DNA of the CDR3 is TGCAGCGTTGAAGATTTGAACAAGCCCGAAGAGCAGTACTTC.

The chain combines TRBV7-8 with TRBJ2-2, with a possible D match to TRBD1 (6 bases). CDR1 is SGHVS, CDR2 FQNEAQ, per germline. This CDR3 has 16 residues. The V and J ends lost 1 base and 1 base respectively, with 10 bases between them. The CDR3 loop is CASSLGLGQNTGELFF. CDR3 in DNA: TGTGCCAGCAGCTTAGGCCTGGGACAGAACACCGGGGAGCTGTTTTTT.

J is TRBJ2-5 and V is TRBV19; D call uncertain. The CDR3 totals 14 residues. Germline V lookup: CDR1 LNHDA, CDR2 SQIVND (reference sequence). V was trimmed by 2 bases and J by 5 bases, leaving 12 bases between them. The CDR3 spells CASSIPTLGETQYF. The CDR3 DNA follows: TGTGCCAGTAGTATACCGACCCTGGGGGAGACCCAGTACTTC. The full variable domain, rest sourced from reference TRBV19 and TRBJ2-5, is DGGITQSPKYLFRKEGQNVTLSCEQNLNHDAMYWYRQDPGQGLRLIYYSQIVNDFQKGDIAEGYSVSREKKESFPLTVTSAQKNPTAFYLCASSIPTLGETQYFGPGTRLLVL.

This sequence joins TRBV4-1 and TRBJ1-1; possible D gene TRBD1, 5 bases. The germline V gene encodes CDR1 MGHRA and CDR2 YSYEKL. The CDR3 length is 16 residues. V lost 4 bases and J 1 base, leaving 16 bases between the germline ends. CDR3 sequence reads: CASSPSQGLGNTEAFF. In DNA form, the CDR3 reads TGCGCCAGCAGCCCCTCGCAGGGTCTAGGGAACACTGAAGCTTTCTTT.

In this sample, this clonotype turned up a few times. The CDR3 loop reads CASSSGTSRGNEQFF. The DNA for the CDR3 is TGTGCCAGCAGTTCCGGGACTAGCCGAGGCAATGAGCAGTTCTTC. This chain connects TRBV12-3 or TRBV12-4 to TRBJ2-1, with TRBD2 identical over 9 bases. This CDR3 region has 15 residues. The V segment lost 4 bases and the J segment 6 bases; nucleotides outside the gene matches: 7.

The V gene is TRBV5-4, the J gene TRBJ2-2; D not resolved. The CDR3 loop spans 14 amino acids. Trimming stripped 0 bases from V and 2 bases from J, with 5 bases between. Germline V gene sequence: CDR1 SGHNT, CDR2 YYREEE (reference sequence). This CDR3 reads CASSLAENTGELFF. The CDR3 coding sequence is TGTGCCAGCAGCTTGGCCGAAAACACCGGGGAGCTGTTTTTT.

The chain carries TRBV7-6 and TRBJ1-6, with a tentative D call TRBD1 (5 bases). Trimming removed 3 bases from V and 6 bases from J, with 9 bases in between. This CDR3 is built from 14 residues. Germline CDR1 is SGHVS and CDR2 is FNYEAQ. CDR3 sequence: CASSFSGGNSPLHF. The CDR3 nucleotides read TGTGCCAGCAGCTTTTCGGGGGGTAATTCACCCCTCCACTTT.

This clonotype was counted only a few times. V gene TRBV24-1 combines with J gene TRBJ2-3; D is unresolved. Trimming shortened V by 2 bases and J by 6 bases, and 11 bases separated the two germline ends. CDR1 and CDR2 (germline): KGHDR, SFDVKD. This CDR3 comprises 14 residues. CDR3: CATSDSLVWDTQYF. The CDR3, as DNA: TGTGCCACCAGTGATTCGTTGGTGTGGGATACGCAGTATTTT.